Each of the 5 T cell receptor beta chains below was sequenced from the same sample in a study of blood T cell repertoires in COVID-19. This table comes from immunoSEQ multiplex PCR, and its TCRdb copy is limited to in-frame clones, with some not included. Of 350,000 to 400,000 clones in the sample, roughly 88% were seen once. The sequenced sample consisted of PBMCs or T cells enriched from blood (not recorded which). The receptor source for this set is a woman aged 30 to 39 with acute COVID-19.

CDR3 coding DNA: TGTGCCAGCGCAGCAGGGGCTATCTATGGCTACACCTTC. Translation gives CASAAGAIYGYTF. This chain uses TRBV2 with TRBJ1-2; the D gene is possibly TRBD1 (6 bases). CDR1 SNHLY and CDR2 FYNNEI come from the germline V gene. The germline V and J ends were trimmed by 8 bases and 4 bases, with 14 bases remaining between them. This CDR3 is 13 amino acids long.

The chain has TRBV3-1 (or the pseudogene TRBV3-2) and TRBJ2-1, with a weak D call TRBD2 (5 bases). The CDR3 runs to 13 residues. V was cut by 3 bases and J by 7 bases, with 10 bases left in between. The germline CDR1 and CDR2 sequences are LGHDT and YNNKEL (reference sequence). The CDR3 protein is CASSHLSGNEQFF. CDR3 in DNA: TGTGCCAGCAGCCACCTTTCGGGGAATGAGCAGTTCTTC.

The rearrangement links TRBV7-6 to TRBJ2-1, with D unclear. Germline V gives CDR1 SGHVS, CDR2 FNYEAQ. The CDR3 has 15 residues. V lost 1 base and J lost 3, with 10 bases in between. CDR3 DNA sequence: TGTGCCAGCAGCTTAGAAGACGGCGGCTACAATGAGCAGTTCTTC. Protein sequence: CASSLEDGGYNEQFF.

This rearrangement joins TRBV24-1 to TRBJ2-5, with D possibly being TRBD1 (6 bases). CDR1 is KGHDR, CDR2 SFDVKD, per germline. V lost 4 bases, J lost 0 bases, and 14 bases lay in between. The CDR3 totals 16 residues. The CDR3 sequence: CATSDPGTPNQETQYF. CDR3 in DNA: TGTGCCACCAGTGACCCCGGGACACCCAACCAAGAGACCCAGTACTTC.

This clone was recorded once. This chain joins TRBV24-1 and TRBJ1-2; 8 bases agree with TRBD1. The CDR3 totals 16 residues. Germline trimming cut 4 bases from V and 6 bases from J; bases unmatched to any gene: 12. CDR1 and CDR2 (germline): KGHDR, SFDVKD. The CDR3 reads CATSDPPGGATNGYTF. The CDR3 nucleotides are TGTGCCACCAGTGACCCGCCAGGGGGCGCAACGAATGGCTACACCTTC.